This T cell receptor beta chain was obtained from a study of OX40 agonist ivuxolimab in advanced cancers. Study at large: Every patient in dose escalation had hepatocellular carcinoma, melanoma, renal cell or head and neck cancer. Enrollees could have had prior anti-PD-1, anti-PD-L1 or anti-CTLA-4 therapy, which approximately 38% had received.

Trimming pared 3 bases from V and 4 bases from J, leaving 4 bases between. CDR1 is SGHNT, CDR2 YYREEE, per germline (reference sequence). CDR3 size: 11 residues. Study conclusions and caveats: In the 0.1-3.0 mg/kg groups, partial responders showed among the lowest expansion. The mean number of expanded clones was higher in CD8+ T cells than in CD4+.

This clone appeared a few times. The antigen is unknown. Libraries were prepared by immunoSEQ multiplex PCR; TCRdb keeps only in-frame clonotypes and omits some of them. The table shows 15,000 to 20,000 clones, with more than 85% occurring only once. Sequencing used CD4+ or CD8+ T cells sorted from blood, obtained in a trial of the OX40 agonist ivuxolimab. The gene calls are TRBV5-4 and TRBJ1-2, with D hard to call. The clonotype originates from an adult with an advanced solid tumor such as melanoma, head and neck, liver or kidney cancer. CDR3 sequence (DNA): TGTGCCAGCAGCTGGGGCTATGGCTACACCTTC. Amino acid sequence: CASSWGYGYTF.